These T cell receptor beta chains were read from a single sample in a study of T cell changes during pregnancy in multiple sclerosis. Sequencing used immunoSEQ multiplex PCR; TCRdb keeps in-frame clones, though not all of them. Here the sample spans about 61,000 clones, around 90% being singletons. Sequencing was performed on peripheral blood, taken in the first trimester of pregnancy. These receptors were collected from a female donor in good health, enrolled as a control in a pregnancy study. CDR3s include the opening cysteine and the closing phenylalanine or tryptophan. A D gene is named only where the DNA matches it firmly. Rows give clone size only sometimes, using once, few, many, or a class for an expanded clone.

j_call clone_size d_call v_call cdr3_nt cdr3_aa
TRBJ1-5 . TRBD1 TRBV7-9 TGTGCCAGCAGCTTTGGGACAGGGAGGAATCAGCCCCAGCATTTT CASSFGTGRNQPQHF
TRBJ1-4 . TRBD1 TRBV30 TGTGCCTGGAGTGTAGGGCAGGGGGCAGGGGAAAAACTGTTTTTT CAWSVGQGAGEKLFF
TRBJ2-7 . TRBD1 TRBV6-5 TGTGCCAGCAGTGACAGGGGCCCAACCTACGAGCAGTACTTC CASSDRGPTYEQYF
TRBJ2-3 . TRBD2 TRBV29-1 TGCAGCGTACGGACTAGCGGGGTACACACAGATACGCAGTATTTT CSVRTSGVHTDTQYF
TRBJ1-2 . . TRBV7-2 TGTGCCAGCAGCTTTTCGGACCAGACGGGGGGCTACACCTTC CASSFSDQTGGYTF
TRBJ2-2 . . TRBV5-4 TGTGCCAGCAGCTTCGGCAGGGTCGACGGGGAGCTGTTTTTT CASSFGRVDGELFF
TRBJ2-6 . . TRBV7-2 TGTGCCAGCAGCTTAGTTGGGCGAGGGGCCAACGTCCTGACTTTC CASSLVGRGANVLTF
TRBJ1-1 . . TRBV6-6 TGTGCCAGCAGTTTCGGACAGACGAACACTGAAGCTTTCTTT CASSFGQTNTEAFF
TRBJ1-4 . . TRBV7-2 TGTGCCAGCAGCTTATTCCTCGGTTTCAATGAAAAACTGTTTTTT CASSLFLGFNEKLFF
TRBJ1-2 . . TRBV7-2 TGTGCCAGCAGCTCACCAACTACATGGGGGGGTAGCTATGGCTACACCTTC CASSSPTTWGGSYGYTF
TRBJ1-6 once . TRBV6-4 TGTGCCAGCAGTGAAGGGAGGGATTCACCCCTCCACTTT CASSEGRDSPLHF
TRBJ1-2 . . TRBV29-1 TGCAGCGCCCGAGGGGAGGGGAGGAATGGCTACACCTTC CSARGEGRNGYTF
TRBJ2-1 . TRBD2 TRBV7-2 TGTGCCAGCAGCCCCGGACTAGCGGGAGATGAGCAGTTCTTC CASSPGLAGDEQFF
TRBJ1-1 . . TRBV5-5 TGTGCCAGCAGCTATTCGACTGAAGCTTTCTTT CASSYSTEAFF
TRBJ2-5 . . TRBV2 TGTGCCAGCAGTGAACAGGGGTCGCGGGAGACCCAGTACTTC CASSEQGSRETQYF
TRBJ1-2 . TRBD1 TRBV7-9 TGTGCCAGCAGCTTAGCCCGCACAGGGGGCGATGGCTACACCTTC CASSLARTGGDGYTF
TRBJ1-1 . . TRBV7-9 TGTGCCAGCAGCCTGACGACAGTAATGAACACTGAAGCTTTCTTT CASSLTTVMNTEAFF
TRBJ1-2 . . TRBV21-1 TGTGCCAGCAGCAATAGGTCGGGGATACACGGCTACACCTTC CASSNRSGIHGYTF
TRBJ2-7 . . TRBV7-2 TGTGCCAGCAGTACTGGCGGGGGCCCCTACGAGCAGTACTTC CASSTGGGPYEQYF
TRBJ2-3 . TRBD2 TRBV19 TGTGCCAGTAGCAACTCGGGGGGACCCACAGATACGCAGTATTTT CASSNSGGPTDTQYF
TRBJ1-2 . . TRBV7-2 TGTGCCAGCAGCTTGGGGGGGACCGGACTACTCTATGGCTACACCTTC CASSLGGTGLLYGYTF
TRBJ1-5 . . TRBV5-1 TGCGCCAGCAGCTTGCTTCCCGATCAGCCCCAGCATTTT CASSLLPDQPQHF
TRBJ2-7 . TRBD2 TRBV6-4 TGTGCCAGCAGTGACGGGACTAGCGCCTACGAGCAGTACTTC CASSDGTSAYEQYF